This TCR beta chain was retrieved from a study of beta chain features in type 1 diabetes. Study details: The study examined 107,917,701 sorted cells across all samples.

Trimming took 0 bases from V and 5 from J, leaving 10 bases between them. The CDR3 totals 14 residues. Germline V lookup: CDR1 SGHDN, CDR2 FVKESK. The study reverse transcribed the entire isolated RNA, so it sequenced expressed TCRB transcripts. Sequencing was performed with immunoSEQ multiplex PCR; in TCRdb, only in-frame clones are kept and a portion is missing. The table shows 150,000 to 200,000 clones, with approximately 62% occurring only once. Study-level results: Shortening that was moderate but significant affected the TCRB CDR3s of Type 1 diabetes patients in all four CD4+ subsets.

On this clone: Its specificity is not known.

Source material: naive CD4+ T cells from blood. The chain joins TRBV14 to TRBJ2-5; D remains ambiguous. This receptor was obtained from a man under 40 with type 1 diabetes. CDR3 in amino acids: CASSQERSRETQYF. The CDR3 region has the DNA TGTGCCAGCAGCCAAGAACGCTCGCGGGAGACCCAGTACTTC.